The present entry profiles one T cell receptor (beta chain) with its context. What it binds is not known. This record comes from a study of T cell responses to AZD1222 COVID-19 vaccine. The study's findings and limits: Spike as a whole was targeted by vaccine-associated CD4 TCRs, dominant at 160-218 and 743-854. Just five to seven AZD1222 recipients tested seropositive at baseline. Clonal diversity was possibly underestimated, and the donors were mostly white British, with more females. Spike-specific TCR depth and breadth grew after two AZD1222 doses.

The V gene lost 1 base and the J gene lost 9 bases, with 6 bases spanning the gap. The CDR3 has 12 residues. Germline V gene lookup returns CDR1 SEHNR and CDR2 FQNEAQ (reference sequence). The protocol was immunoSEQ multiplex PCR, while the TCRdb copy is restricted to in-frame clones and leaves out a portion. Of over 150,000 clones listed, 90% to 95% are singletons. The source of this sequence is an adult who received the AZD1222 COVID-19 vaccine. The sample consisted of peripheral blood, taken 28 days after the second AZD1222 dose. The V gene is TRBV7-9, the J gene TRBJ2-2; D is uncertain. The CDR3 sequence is CASSLDSRELFF. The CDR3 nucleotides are TGTGCCAGCAGCTTAGATTCCCGGGAGCTGTTTTTT.